Listed below are T cell receptor beta chains from one sample, sequenced in a study of cytotoxic CD8 clonotypes in ibrutinib-treated CLL. Profiled with immunoSEQ multiplex PCR; TCRdb holds only in-frame clones, not every one. The sample records about 160,000 clones, around nine tenths being singletons. Material: PBMCs, obtained at disease progression, from a patient treated with ibrutinib. The receptors stem from a human donor with chronic lymphocytic leukemia. CDR3s include the opening cysteine and the closing phenylalanine or tryptophan. D genes are given only for firm matches. A row's size may be missing; if present it is once, few, many or a size class.

>NA|NA|TRBJ2-7|TRBV5-4
TGTGCCAGCAGCTTGGGGCCTAGCAACGCCTACGAGCAGTACTTC
CASSLGPSNAYEQYF
>NA|NA|TRBJ1-2|TRBV29-1
TGCAGCGTTGGGGGGGTAGGGGCCCCTAACTATGGCTACACCTTC
CSVGGVGAPNYGYTF
>TRBD2|NA|TRBJ2-7|TRBV7-9
TGTGCCAGCAGCTTAGCCCTTGGGACTATCCGCGAGCAGTACTTC
CASSLALGTIREQYF
>NA|NA|TRBJ1-5|TRBV19
TGTGCCAGTAAATTTCAGGACGTAGATCAGCCCCAGCATTTT
CASKFQDVDQPQHF
>TRBD2|NA|TRBJ2-7|TRBV5-1
TGCGCCAGCAGCGGGGGGACTAGCGGGTACTCCTACGAGCAGTACTTC
CASSGGTSGYSYEQYF
>NA|once|TRBJ1-4|TRBV30
TGTGCCTGGAGTGTAGGGTTGGTTAATGAAAAACTGTTTTTT
CAWSVGLVNEKLFF
>NA|NA|TRBJ2-6|TRBV4-2
TGTGCCAGCAGCCAAGCCCACTCTGGGGCCAACGTCCTGACTTTC
CASSQAHSGANVLTF
>NA|few|TRBJ2-4|TRBV12-1
TGTGCCAGCAGCTTTTCTATGGGCCGCAAGAACATTCAGTACTTC
CASSFSMGRKNIQYF
>TRBD2|NA|TRBJ2-7|TRBV9
TGTGCCAGCAGCTCCCGAGCTCTAGCGGGCCCCGGTACCGAGCAGTACTTC
CASSSRALAGPGTEQYF
>NA|NA|TRBJ2-5|TRBV29-1
TGCAGCGTGGATGGACGGTGGCGAGAGACCCAGTACTTC
CSVDGRWRETQYF
>NA|NA|TRBJ2-2|TRBV7-2
TGTGCCAGCAGCCAGCGAAGGACCGCAGGCACCGGGGAGCTGTTTTTT
CASSQRRTAGTGELFF